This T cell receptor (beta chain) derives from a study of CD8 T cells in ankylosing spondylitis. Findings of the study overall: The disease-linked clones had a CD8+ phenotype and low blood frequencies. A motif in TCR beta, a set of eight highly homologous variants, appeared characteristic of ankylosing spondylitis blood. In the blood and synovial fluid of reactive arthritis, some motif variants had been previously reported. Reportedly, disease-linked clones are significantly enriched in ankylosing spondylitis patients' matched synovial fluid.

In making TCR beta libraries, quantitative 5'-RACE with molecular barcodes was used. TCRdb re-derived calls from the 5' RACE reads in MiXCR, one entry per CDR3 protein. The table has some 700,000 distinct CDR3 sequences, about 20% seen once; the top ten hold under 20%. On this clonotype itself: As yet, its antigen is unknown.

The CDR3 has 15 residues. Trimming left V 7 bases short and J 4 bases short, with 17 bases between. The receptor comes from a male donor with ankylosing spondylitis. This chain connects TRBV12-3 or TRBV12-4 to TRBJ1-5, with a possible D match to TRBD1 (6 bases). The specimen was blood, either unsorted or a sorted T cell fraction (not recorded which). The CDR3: CASTLEGGTNQPQHF. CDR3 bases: TGTGCCAGCACCCTGGAAGGGGGGACGAATCAGCCCCAGCATTTT.